This TCR beta chain was sequenced during a study of beta chain features in type 1 diabetes. Study observations and caveats: Researchers report that Type 1 diabetes patients had moderately but significantly shorter TCRB CDR3s across all four CD4+ subsets.

Blood was collected once per donor into heparin, averaging about 120 mL. The authors reverse transcribed all of the isolated RNA, so sequencing captured expressed TCRB transcripts. Sequencing used immunoSEQ multiplex PCR; TCRdb keeps in-frame clones, though not all of them. The sample comprises 350,000 to 450,000 clones, about 15% of which are singletons, and 0.019% rests with the top ten. This clone was seen a few times. Antigen: not known. CDR1 and CDR2 from the germline V gene are SGHTA and FQGNSA. With 5 bases clipped from V and 6 bases from J, the junction kept 7 bases outside the gene matches. The CDR3 spans 16 residues.

This sequence joins TRBV7-2 and TRBJ2-1; 13 nucleotides agree with TRBD2. The source of this sequence is a woman younger than 30 in good health. The source material was naive CD4+ T cells from blood. CDR3 sequence reads: CASSQQLAGGLNEQFF. CDR3 DNA sequence: TGTGCCAGCAGCCAACAACTAGCGGGAGGGCTCAATGAGCAGTTCTTC.